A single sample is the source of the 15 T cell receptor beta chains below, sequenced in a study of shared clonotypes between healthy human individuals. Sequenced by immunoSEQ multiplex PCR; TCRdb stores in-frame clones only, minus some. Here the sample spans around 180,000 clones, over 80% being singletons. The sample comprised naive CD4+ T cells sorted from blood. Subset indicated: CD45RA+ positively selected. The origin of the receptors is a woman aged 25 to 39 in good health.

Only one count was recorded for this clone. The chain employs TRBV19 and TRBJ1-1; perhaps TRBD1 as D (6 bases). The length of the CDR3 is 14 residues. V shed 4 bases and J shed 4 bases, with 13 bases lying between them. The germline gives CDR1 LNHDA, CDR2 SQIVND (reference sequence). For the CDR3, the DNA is TGTGCCAGTAGTACGGGACAAAGGGGCACTGAAGCTTTCTTT. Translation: CASSTGQRGTEAFF.

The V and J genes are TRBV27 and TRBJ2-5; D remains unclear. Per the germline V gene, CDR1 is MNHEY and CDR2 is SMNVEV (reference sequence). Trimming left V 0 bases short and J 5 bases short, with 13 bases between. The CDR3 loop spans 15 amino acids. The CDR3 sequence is CASSLSVMSTETQYF. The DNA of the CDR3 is TGTGCCAGCAGTTTATCGGTAATGAGCACCGAGACCCAGTACTTC.

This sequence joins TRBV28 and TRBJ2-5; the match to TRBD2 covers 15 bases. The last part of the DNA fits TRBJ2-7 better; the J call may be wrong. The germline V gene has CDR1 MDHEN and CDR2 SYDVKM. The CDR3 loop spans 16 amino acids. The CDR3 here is CASSIGLAGGLYEQYF. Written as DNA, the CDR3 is TGTGCCAGCAGTATCGGACTAGCGGGAGGGTTGTACGAGCAGTACTTC.

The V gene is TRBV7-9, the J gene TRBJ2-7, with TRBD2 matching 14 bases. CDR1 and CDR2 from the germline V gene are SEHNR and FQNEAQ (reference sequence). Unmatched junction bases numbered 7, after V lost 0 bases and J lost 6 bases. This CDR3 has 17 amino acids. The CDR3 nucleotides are TGTGCCAGCAGCTTAGCAAGGGGGACTAGCGGGAGTCTCGAGCAGTACTTC. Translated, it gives CASSLARGTSGSLEQYF.

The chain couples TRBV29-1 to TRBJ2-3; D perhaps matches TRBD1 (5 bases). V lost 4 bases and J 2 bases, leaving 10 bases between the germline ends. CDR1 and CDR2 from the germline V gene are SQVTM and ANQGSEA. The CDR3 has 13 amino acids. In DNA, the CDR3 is TGCAGCGTTGGGGGCAGGTTCACAGATACGCAGTATTTT. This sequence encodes CSVGGRFTDTQYF.

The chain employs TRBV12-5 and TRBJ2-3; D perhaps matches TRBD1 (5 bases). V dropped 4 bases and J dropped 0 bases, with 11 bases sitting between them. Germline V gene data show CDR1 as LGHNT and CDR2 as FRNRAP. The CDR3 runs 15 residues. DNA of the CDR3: TGTGCTAGTGGTTCAGGGCGAACCAGCACAGATACGCAGTATTTT. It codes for CASGSGRTSTDTQYF.

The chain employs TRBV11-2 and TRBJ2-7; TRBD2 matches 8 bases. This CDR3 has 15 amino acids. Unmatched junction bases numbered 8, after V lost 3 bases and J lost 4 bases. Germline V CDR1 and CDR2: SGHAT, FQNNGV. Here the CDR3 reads CASSLGTGGSYEQYF. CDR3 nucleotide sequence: TGTGCCAGCAGCTTGGGGACGGGAGGGTCTTACGAGCAGTACTTC. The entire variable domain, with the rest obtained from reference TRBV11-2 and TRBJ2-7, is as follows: EAGVAQSPRYKIIEKRQSVAFWCNPISGHATLYWYQQILGQGPKLLIQFQNNGVVDDSQLPKDRFSAERLKGVDSTLKIQPAKLEDSAVYLCASSLGTGGSYEQYFGPGTRLTVT.

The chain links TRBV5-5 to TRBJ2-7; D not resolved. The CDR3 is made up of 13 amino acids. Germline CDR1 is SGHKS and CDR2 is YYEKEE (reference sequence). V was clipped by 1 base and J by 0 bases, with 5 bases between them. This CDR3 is CASSLSISYEQYF. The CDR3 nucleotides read TGTGCCAGCAGCTTGTCAATCTCCTACGAGCAGTACTTC.

In nucleotides, the CDR3 is TGTGCCAGCTCACAACAACCGGCCGGCTCGGGGCAAGAGACCCAGTACTTC. Residues: CASSQQPAGSGQETQYF. V is TRBV18 and J is TRBJ2-5; a possible D gene is TRBD2 (5 bases). Germline values: CDR1 KGHSH, CDR2 LQKENI. Trimming removed 4 bases at V and 2 bases at J, with 20 bases between. The CDR3 length is 17 residues.

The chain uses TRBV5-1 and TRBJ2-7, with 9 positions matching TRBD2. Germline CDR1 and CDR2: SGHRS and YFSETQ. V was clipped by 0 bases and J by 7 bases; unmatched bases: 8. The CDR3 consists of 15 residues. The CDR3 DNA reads TGCGCCAGCAGCTTGGAGGTAGCGGGAGTGAGGGAGCAGTACTTC. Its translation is CASSLEVAGVREQYF.

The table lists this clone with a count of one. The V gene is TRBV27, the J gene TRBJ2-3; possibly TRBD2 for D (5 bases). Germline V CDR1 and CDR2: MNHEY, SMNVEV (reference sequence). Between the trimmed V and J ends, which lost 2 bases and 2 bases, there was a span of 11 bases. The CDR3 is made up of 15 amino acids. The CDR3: CASSLEGSNTDTQYF. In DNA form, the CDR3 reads TGTGCCAGCAGTTTAGAGGGAAGCAACACAGATACGCAGTATTTT.

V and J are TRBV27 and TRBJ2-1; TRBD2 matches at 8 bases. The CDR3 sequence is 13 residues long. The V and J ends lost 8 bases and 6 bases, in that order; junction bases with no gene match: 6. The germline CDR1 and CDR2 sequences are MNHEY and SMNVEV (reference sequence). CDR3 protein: CASGAGDANEQFF. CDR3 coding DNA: TGTGCCAGCGGAGCGGGAGATGCCAATGAGCAGTTCTTC.

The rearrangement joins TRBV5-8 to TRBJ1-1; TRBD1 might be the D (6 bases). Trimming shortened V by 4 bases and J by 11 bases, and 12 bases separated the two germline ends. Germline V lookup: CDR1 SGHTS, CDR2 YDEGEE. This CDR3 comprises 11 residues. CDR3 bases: TGTGCCAGCAGCCGATTGGGGGGCGCTTTCTTT. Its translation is CASSRLGGAFF.

CDR3 protein: CASSPIDGHEAFF. CDR3 sequence (DNA): TGTGCCAGCAGTCCGATAGACGGCCATGAAGCTTTCTTT. This chain joins TRBV2 and TRBJ1-1; D is undetermined. The CDR3 covers 13 residues. The germline V gene encodes CDR1 SNHLY and CDR2 FYNNEI. V was pared by 5 bases and J by 7 bases, with 14 bases between.

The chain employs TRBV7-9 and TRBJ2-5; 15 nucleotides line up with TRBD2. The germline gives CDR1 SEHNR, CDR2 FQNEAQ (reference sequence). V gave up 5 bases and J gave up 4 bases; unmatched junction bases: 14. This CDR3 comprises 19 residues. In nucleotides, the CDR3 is TGTGCCAGCAGCGCAGAGCTCGGCGAGGGACTAGCGGGAGGAGAGACCCAGTACTTC. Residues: CASSAELGEGLAGGETQYF.